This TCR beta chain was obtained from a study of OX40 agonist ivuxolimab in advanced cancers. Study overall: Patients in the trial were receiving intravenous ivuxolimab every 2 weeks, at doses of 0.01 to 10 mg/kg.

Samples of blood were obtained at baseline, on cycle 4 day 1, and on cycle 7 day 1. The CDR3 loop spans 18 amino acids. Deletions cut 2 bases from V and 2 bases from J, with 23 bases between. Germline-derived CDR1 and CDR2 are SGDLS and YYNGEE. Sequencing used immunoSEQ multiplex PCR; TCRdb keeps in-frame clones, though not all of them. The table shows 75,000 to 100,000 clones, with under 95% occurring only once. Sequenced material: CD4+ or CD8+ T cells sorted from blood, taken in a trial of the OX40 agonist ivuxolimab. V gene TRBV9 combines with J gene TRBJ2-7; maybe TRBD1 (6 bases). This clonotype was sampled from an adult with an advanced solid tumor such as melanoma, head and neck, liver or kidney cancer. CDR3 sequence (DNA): TGTGCCAGCAGCGTGAACCCGGGCCCGACAGGTTTCGCCTACGAGCAGTACTTC. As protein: CASSVNPGPTGFAYEQYF.